Listed below are T cell receptor beta chains from one sample, sequenced in a study of control samples from healthy donors and cancer patients. Data came from immunoSEQ multiplex PCR; TCRdb stores just in-frame clones and leaves some out. The table lists roughly 130,000 clones, 75% to 95% of them singletons. Material for sequencing was blood. The receptor set was obtained from a man between 18 and 35 years old in good health. CDR3s include the opening cysteine and the closing phenylalanine or tryptophan. The D gene is left open where the match is weak. Clone size appears in some rows only: once, few, many, or a class for an expanded clone.

V gene: TRBV18
J gene: TRBJ2-1
clone size: -
D gene: -
CDR3 protein: CASSRDDSTYNEQFF
CDR3 DNA: TGTGCCAGCTCACGCGATGACAGTACCTACAATGAGCAGTTCTTC

V gene: TRBV3-1/TRBV3-2
J gene: TRBJ2-2
clone size: -
D gene: -
CDR3 protein: CASSQGTTGTGELFF
CDR3 DNA: TGTGCCAGCAGCCAAGGGACTACGGGGACCGGGGAGCTGTTTTTT

V gene: TRBV28
J gene: TRBJ1-3
clone size: -
D gene: -
CDR3 protein: CASSSEDGFSGNTIYF
CDR3 DNA: TGTGCCAGCAGTTCCGAGGACGGGTTCTCTGGAAACACCATATATTTT

V gene: TRBV30
J gene: TRBJ1-4
clone size: -
D gene: TRBD1
CDR3 protein: CAWSVTGGKLFF
CDR3 DNA: TGTGCCTGGAGTGTGACAGGGGGAAAACTGTTTTTT

V gene: TRBV27
J gene: TRBJ2-2
clone size: once
D gene: -
CDR3 protein: CANSSAGISHGELFF
CDR3 DNA: TGTGCCAACAGTTCCGCGGGAATTAGTCACGGGGAGCTGTTTTTT

V gene: TRBV14
J gene: TRBJ1-1
clone size: once
D gene: -
CDR3 protein: CASSQDRVAEAFF
CDR3 DNA: TGTGCCAGCAGCCAAGACAGGGTGGCTGAAGCTTTCTTT

V gene: TRBV7-9
J gene: TRBJ2-1
clone size: -
D gene: -
CDR3 protein: CATDRGGSYNEQFF
CDR3 DNA: TGTGCCACCGATAGGGGGGGCTCCTACAATGAGCAGTTCTTC

V gene: TRBV11-2
J gene: TRBJ2-5
clone size: -
D gene: -
CDR3 protein: CASSLEETQYF
CDR3 DNA: TGTGCCAGCAGCTTAGAAGAGACCCAGTACTTC

V gene: TRBV6-2/TRBV6-3
J gene: TRBJ2-7
clone size: -
D gene: TRBD2
CDR3 protein: CASSIAGPYEQYF
CDR3 DNA: TGTGCCAGCAGCATAGCGGGGCCCTACGAGCAGTACTTC

V gene: TRBV7-9
J gene: TRBJ2-1
clone size: -
D gene: TRBD2
CDR3 protein: CASSLWTSGRYEQFF
CDR3 DNA: TGTGCCAGCAGTTTGTGGACTAGCGGGAGATATGAGCAGTTCTTC

V gene: TRBV7-8
J gene: TRBJ1-6
clone size: -
D gene: TRBD1
CDR3 protein: CASSLRGQGNLGSYNSPLHF
CDR3 DNA: TGTGCCAGCAGCTTAAGGGGACAGGGTAATCTTGGCTCCTATAATTCACCCCTCCACTTT

V gene: TRBV7-2
J gene: TRBJ2-5
clone size: -
D gene: -
CDR3 protein: CASSLRGQETQYF
CDR3 DNA: TGTGCCAGCAGCTTAAGGGGACAAGAGACCCAGTACTTC

V gene: TRBV7-9
J gene: TRBJ2-2
clone size: -
D gene: -
CDR3 protein: CASSFPRAGSTGELFF
CDR3 DNA: TGTGCCAGCAGCTTCCCTAGGGCGGGAAGCACCGGGGAGCTGTTTTTT

V gene: TRBV19
J gene: TRBJ1-5
clone size: -
D gene: -
CDR3 protein: CASSIGYGQANQPQHF
CDR3 DNA: TGTGCCAGTAGTATTGGGTACGGTCAGGCAAATCAGCCCCAGCATTTT

V gene: TRBV7-3
J gene: TRBJ2-3
clone size: once
D gene: -
CDR3 protein: CASSRMFGFTQYF
CDR3 DNA: TGTGCCAGCAGCCGAATGTTCGGGTTCACTCAGTATTTT

V gene: TRBV4-3
J gene: TRBJ2-2
clone size: -
D gene: -
CDR3 protein: CASSQDPHGELFF
CDR3 DNA: TGCGCCAGCAGCCAAGACCCCCATGGGGAGCTGTTTTTT

V gene: TRBV9
J gene: TRBJ1-3
clone size: -
D gene: -
CDR3 protein: CASSVGQVAGNTIYF
CDR3 DNA: TGTGCCAGCAGCGTAGGGCAGGTTGCGGGAAACACCATATATTTT

V gene: TRBV3-1/TRBV3-2
J gene: TRBJ2-3
clone size: few
D gene: TRBD2
CDR3 protein: CASSQALSGVSTDTQYF
CDR3 DNA: TGTGCCAGCAGCCAAGCCCTGAGCGGGGTTAGCACAGATACGCAGTATTTT

V gene: TRBV3-1/TRBV3-2
J gene: TRBJ1-2
clone size: -
D gene: -
CDR3 protein: CASSQVGDGYTF
CDR3 DNA: TGTGCCAGCAGCCAAGTTGGGGACGGCTACACCTTC

V gene: TRBV6-5
J gene: TRBJ2-1
clone size: -
D gene: -
CDR3 protein: CASSYSTQGWGEQFF
CDR3 DNA: TGTGCCAGCAGTTACTCGACGCAAGGGTGGGGTGAGCAGTTCTTC

V gene: TRBV5-1
J gene: TRBJ2-2
clone size: -
D gene: -
CDR3 protein: CASSAGTGELFF
CDR3 DNA: TGCGCCAGCAGCGCAGGGACCGGGGAGCTGTTTTTT

V gene: TRBV28
J gene: TRBJ1-5
clone size: -
D gene: TRBD1
CDR3 protein: CASSQIGQGSNQPQHF
CDR3 DNA: TGTGCCAGCAGTCAAATTGGACAGGGCAGCAATCAGCCCCAGCATTTT

V gene: TRBV5-6
J gene: TRBJ2-3
clone size: -
D gene: -
CDR3 protein: CASSLDVWVTATDTQYF
CDR3 DNA: TGTGCCAGCAGCTTGGACGTCTGGGTGACCGCGACAGATACGCAGTATTTT